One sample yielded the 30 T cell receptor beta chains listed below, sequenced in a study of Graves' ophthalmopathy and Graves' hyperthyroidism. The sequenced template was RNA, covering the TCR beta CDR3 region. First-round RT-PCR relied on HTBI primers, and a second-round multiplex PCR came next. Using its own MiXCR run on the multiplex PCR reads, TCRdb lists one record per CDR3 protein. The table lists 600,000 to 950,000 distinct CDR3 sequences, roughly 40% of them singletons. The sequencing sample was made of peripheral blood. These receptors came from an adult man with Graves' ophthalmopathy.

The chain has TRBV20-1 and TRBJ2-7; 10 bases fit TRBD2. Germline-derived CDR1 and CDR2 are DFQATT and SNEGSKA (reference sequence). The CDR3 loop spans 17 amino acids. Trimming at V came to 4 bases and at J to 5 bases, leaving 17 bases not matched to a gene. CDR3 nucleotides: TGCAGTGCTAATGACGGGGGCTGGCTAGCGGGAGCCAACGAGCAGTACTTC. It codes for CSANDGGWLAGANEQYF.

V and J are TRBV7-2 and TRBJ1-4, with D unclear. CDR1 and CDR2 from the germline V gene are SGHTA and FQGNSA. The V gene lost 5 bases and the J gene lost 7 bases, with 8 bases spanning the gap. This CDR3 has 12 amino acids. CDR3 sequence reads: CASSQEGEKLFF. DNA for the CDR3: TGTGCCAGCAGCCAAGAAGGTGAAAAACTGTTTTTT. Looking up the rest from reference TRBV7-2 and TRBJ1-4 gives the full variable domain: GAGVSQSPSNKVTEKGKDVELRCDPISGHTALYWYRQSLGQGLEFLIYFQGNSAPDKSGLPSDRFSAERTGGSVSTLTIQRTQQEDSAVYLCASSQEGEKLFFGSGTQLSVL.

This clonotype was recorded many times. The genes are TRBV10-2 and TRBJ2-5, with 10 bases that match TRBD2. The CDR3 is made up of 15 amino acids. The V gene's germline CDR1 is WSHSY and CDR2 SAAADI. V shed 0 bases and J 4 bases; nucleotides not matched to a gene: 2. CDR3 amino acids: CASSESERGGETQYF. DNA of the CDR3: TGCGCCAGCAGTGAGTCTGAGCGGGGGGGAGAGACCCAGTACTTC.

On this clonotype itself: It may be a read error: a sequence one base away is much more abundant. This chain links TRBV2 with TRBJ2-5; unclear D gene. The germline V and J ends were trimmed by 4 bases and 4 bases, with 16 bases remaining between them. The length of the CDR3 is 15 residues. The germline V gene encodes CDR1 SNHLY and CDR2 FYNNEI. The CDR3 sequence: CASSGLAVTRETQYF. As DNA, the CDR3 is TGTGCCAGCAGTGGCCTTGCGGTAACCCGAGAGACCCAGTACTTC. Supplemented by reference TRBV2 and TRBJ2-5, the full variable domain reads EPEVTQTPSHQVTQMGQEVILRCVPISNHLYFYWYRQILGQKVEFLVSFYNNEISEKSEIFDDQFSVERPDGSNFTLKIRSTKLEDSAMYFCASSGLAVTRETQYFGPGTRLLVL.

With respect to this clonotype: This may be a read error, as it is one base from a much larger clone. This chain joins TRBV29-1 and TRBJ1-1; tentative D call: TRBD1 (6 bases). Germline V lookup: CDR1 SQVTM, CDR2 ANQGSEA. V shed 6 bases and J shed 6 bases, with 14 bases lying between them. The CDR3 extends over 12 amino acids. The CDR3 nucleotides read TGCAGCGTGCTGGACAGATACGCTGAAGCTTTCTTT. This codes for CSVLDRYAEAFF. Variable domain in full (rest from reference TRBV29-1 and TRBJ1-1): SAVISQKPSRDICQRGTSLTIQCQVDSQVTMMFWYRQQPGQSLTLIATANQGSEATYESGFVIDKFPISRPNLTFSTLTVSNMSPEDSSIYLCSVLDRYAEAFFGQGTRLTVV.

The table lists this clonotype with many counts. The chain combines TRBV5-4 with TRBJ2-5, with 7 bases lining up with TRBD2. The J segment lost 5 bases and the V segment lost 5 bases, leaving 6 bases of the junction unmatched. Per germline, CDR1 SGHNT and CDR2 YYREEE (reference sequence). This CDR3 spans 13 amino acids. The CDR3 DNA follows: TGTGCCAGCAGTAAGGGTAGCGGGGAGACCCAGTACTTC. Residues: CASSKGSGETQYF.

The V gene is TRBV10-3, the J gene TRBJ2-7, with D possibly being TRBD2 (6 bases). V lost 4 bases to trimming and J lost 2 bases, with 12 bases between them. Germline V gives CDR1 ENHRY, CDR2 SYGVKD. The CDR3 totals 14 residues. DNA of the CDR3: TGTGCCATCAGTGCCGGGAGAGGGACCTACGAGCAGTACTTC. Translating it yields CAISAGRGTYEQYF.

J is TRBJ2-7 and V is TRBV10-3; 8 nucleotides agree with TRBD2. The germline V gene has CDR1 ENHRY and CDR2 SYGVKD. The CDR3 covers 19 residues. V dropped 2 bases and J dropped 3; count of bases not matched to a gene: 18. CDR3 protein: CAISEPSVIGTRGGYEQYF. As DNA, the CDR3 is TGTGCCATCAGTGAGCCCTCAGTAATCGGGACTAGAGGGGGCTACGAGCAGTACTTC.

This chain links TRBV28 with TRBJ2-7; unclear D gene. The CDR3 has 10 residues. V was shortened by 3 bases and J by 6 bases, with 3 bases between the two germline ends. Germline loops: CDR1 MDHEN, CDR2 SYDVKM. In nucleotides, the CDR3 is TGTGCCAGCAGTTTTATCGAGCAGTACTTC. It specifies CASSFIEQYF. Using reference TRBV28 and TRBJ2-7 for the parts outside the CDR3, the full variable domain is DVKVTQSSRYLVKRTGEKVFLECVQDMDHENMFWYRQDPGLGLRLIYFSYDVKMKEKGDIPEGYSVSREKKERFSLILESASTNQTSMYLCASSFIEQYFGPGTRLTVT.

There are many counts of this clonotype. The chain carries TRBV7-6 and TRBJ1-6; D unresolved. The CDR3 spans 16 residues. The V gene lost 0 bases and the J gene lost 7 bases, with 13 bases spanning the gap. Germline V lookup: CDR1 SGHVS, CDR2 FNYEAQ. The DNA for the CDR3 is TGTGCCAGCAGCTTAGCCCCGATAGGGAGGAATTCACCCCTCCACTTT. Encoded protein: CASSLAPIGRNSPLHF.

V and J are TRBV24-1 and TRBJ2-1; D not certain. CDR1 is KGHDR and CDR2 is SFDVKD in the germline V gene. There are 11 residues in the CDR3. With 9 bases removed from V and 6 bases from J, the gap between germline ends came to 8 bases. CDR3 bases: TGTGCCACCTCGGGTGGCAATGAGCAGTTCTTC. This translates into CATSGGNEQFF.

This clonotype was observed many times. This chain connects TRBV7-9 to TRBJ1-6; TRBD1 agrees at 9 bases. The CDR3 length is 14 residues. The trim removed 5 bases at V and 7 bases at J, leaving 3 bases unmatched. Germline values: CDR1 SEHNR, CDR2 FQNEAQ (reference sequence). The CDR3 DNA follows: TGTGCCAGCAGCACGGGACAGGGAAATTCACCCCTCCACTTT. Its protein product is CASSTGQGNSPLHF.

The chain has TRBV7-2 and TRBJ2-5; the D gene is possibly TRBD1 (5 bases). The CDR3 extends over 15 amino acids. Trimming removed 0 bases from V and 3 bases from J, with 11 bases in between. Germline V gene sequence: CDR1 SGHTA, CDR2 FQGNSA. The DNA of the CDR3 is TGTGCCAGCAGCTTAGCAATATCCAGGGAAGAGACCCAGTACTTC. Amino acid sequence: CASSLAISREETQYF.

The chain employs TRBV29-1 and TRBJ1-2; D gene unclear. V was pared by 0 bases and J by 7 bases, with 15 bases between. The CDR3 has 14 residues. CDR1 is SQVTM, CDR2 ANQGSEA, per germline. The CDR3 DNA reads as TGCAGCGTTGAAGATCTGGGCCCTCGTTCTGGCTACACCTTC. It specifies CSVEDLGPRSGYTF.

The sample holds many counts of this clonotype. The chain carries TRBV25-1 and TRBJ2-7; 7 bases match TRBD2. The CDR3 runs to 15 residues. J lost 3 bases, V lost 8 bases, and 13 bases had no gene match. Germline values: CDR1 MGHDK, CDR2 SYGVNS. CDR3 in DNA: TGTGCCAGCTTTGGCCCCGCGGGGGAACTCTACGAGCAGTACTTC. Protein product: CASFGPAGELYEQYF.

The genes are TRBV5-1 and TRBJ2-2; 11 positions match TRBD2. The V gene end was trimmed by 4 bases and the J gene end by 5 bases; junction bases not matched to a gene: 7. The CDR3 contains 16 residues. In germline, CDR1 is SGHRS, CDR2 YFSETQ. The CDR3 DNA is TGCGCCAGCAGCAAGACTATAGCGGGAGGGACCGGGGAGCTGTTTTTT. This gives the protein CASSKTIAGGTGELFF. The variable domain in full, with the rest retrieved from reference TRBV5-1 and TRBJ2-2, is KAGVTQTPRYLIKTRGQQVTLSCSPISGHRSVSWYQQTPGQGLQFLFEYFSETQRNKGNFPGRFSGRQFSNSRSEMNVSTLELGDSALYLCASSKTIAGGTGELFFGEGSRLTVL.

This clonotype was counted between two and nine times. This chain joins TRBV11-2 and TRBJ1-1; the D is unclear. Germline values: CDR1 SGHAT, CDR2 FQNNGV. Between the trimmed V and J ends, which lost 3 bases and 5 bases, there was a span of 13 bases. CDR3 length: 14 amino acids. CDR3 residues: CASSLDGGVTEAFF. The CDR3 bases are TGTGCCAGCAGCTTGGACGGTGGGGTGACTGAAGCTTTCTTT.

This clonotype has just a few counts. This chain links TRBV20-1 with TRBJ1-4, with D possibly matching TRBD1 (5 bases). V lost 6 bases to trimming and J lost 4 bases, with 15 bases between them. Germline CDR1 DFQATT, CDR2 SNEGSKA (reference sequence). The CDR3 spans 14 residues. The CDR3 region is CSAKLWGINEKLFF. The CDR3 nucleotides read TGCAGTGCCAAATTGTGGGGGATTAATGAAAAACTGTTTTTT.

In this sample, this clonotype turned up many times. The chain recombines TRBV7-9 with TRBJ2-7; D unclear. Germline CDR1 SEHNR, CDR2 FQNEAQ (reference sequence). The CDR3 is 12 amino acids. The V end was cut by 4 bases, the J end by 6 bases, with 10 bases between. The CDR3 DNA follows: TGTGCCAGCAGCTCGCCGGACGGCGAGCAGTACTTC. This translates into CASSSPDGEQYF. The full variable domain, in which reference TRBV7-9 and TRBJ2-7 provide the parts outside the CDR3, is DTGVSQNPRHKITKRGQNVTFRCDPISEHNRLYWYRQTLGQGPEFLTYFQNEAQLEKSRLLSDRFSAERPKGSFSTLEIQRTEQGDSAMYLCASSSPDGEQYFGPGTRLTVT.

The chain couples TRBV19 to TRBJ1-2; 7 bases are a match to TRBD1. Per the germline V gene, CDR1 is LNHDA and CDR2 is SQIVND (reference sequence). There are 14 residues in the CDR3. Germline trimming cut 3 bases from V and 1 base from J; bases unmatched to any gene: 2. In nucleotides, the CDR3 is TGTGCCAGTAGTATTCAGGGGGTTAACTATGGCTACACCTTC. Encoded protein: CASSIQGVNYGYTF.

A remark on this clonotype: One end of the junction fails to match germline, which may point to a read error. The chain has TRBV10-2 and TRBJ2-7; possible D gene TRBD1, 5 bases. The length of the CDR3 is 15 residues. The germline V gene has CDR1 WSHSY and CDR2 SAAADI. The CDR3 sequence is CASSPAGAAAHEQYF. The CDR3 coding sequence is TGTGCCAGCTCACCAGCTGGGGCGGCGGCCCACGAGCAGTACTTC.

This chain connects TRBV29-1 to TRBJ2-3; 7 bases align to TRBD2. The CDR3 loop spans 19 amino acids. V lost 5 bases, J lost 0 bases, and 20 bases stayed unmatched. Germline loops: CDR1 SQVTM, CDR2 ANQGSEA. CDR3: CSVRLSIAGELASTDTQYF. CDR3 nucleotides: TGCAGCGTTCGATTGTCTATCGCGGGAGAGCTCGCTAGCACAGATACGCAGTATTTT.

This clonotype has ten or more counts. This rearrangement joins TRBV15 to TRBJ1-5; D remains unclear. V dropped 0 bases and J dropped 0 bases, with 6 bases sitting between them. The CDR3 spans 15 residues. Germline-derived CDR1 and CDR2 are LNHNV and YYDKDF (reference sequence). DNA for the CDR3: TGTGCCACCAGCAGAGAAGGCAATAGCAATCAGCCCCAGCATTTT. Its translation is CATSREGNSNQPQHF.

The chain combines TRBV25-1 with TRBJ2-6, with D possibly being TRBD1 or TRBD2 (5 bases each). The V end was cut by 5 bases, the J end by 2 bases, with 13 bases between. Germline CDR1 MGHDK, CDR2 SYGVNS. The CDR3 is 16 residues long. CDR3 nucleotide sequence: TGTGCCAGCAGTTCATTTCAGGGAGCTGGGGCCAACGTCCTGACTTTC. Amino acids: CASSSFQGAGANVLTF.

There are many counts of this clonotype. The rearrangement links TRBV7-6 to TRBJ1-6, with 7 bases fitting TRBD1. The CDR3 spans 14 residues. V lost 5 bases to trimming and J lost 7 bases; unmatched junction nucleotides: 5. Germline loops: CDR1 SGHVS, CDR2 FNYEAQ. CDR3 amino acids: CASSTGQENSPLHF. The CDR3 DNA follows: TGTGCCAGCAGCACCGGACAGGAAAATTCACCCCTCCACTTT.

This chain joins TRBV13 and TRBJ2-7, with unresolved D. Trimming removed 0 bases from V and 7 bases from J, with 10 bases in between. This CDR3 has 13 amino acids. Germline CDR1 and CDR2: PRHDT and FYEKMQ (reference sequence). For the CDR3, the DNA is TGTGCCAGCAGCTTAGGCGAGACACAAGAGCAGTACTTC. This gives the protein CASSLGETQEQYF.

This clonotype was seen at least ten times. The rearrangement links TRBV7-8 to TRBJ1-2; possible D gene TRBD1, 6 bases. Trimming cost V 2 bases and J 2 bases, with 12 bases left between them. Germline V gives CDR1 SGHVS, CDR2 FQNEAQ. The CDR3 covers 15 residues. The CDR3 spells CASSLSRTGNYGYTF. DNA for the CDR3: TGTGCCAGCAGCTTAAGCCGAACAGGGAACTATGGCTACACCTTC.

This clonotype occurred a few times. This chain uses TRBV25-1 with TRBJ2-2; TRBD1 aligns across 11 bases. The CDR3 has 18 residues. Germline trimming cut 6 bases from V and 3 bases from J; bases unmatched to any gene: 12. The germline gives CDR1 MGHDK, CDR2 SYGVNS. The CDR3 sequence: CASSLRTGQGEYTGELFF. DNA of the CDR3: TGTGCCAGCAGCCTCCGTACGGGACAGGGGGAGTACACCGGGGAGCTGTTTTTT.

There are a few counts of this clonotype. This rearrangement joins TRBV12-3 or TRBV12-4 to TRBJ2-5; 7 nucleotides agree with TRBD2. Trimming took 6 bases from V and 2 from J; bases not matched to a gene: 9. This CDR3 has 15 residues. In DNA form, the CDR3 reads TGTGCCAGCAGCCAAGGGGCTAGCGGTCAAGAGACCCAGTACTTC. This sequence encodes CASSQGASGQETQYF.

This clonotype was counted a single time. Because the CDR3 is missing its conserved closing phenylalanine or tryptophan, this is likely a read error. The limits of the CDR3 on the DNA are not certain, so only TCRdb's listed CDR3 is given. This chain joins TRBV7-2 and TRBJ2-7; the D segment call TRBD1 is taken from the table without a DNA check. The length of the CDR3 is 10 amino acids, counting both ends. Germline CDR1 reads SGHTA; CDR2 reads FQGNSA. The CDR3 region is CASSRKGAGT.